These 28 T cell receptor beta chains were all obtained from the same sample, sequenced in a study of early T cells in non-severe SARS-CoV-2 infection. A single record per CDR3 protein comes from TCRdb applying MiXCR to the 5' RACE reads. This table has about 25,000 distinct CDR3 sequences, approximately 6% appearing once. Input material: whole blood. These receptors came from an adult who was a healthcare worker with PCR-confirmed SARS-CoV-2 infection or an uninfected control (not recorded which).

This clonotype was observed at least ten times. The gene calls are TRBV7-2 and TRBJ2-7, with TRBD1 identical over 7 bases. Trimming cost V 0 bases and J 4 bases; bases outside gene matches: 0. The CDR3 is made up of 13 amino acids. The germline gives CDR1 SGHTA, CDR2 FQGNSA. The CDR3: CASSLAGQYEQYF. CDR3 nucleotides: TGTGCCAGCAGCTTAGCGGGACAGTACGAGCAGTACTTC.

This clonotype showed up just a few times. V and J are TRBV5-1 and TRBJ2-2, with D perhaps matching TRBD1 (6 bases). Germline assignment: CDR1 SGHRS and CDR2 YFSETQ. The ends were cut back, 1 base at V and 7 bases at J, with 17 bases in the middle. This CDR3 contains 16 residues. The CDR3 sequence is CASSLRAGVPGGELFF. CDR3 coding DNA: TGCGCCAGCAGCTTGCGGGCAGGGGTTCCAGGCGGGGAGCTGTTTTTT.

This clonotype has ten or more counts. The V and J genes are TRBV6-5 and TRBJ1-1, with TRBD1 matching 9 bases. After removal of 6 bases from V and 7 bases from J, the junction contained 9 bases not matched to a gene. Germline V lookup: CDR1 MNHEY, CDR2 SVGAGI. This CDR3 has 14 residues. The CDR3 coding sequence is TGTGCCAGCAGGGCGTCGACAGGGGGGGGTGAAGCTTTCTTT. Translated, it gives CASRASTGGGEAFF.

By sample fraction, this clonotype is medium-sized. The J gene is TRBJ1-1, the V gene TRBV29-1, with D possibly being TRBD1 (5 bases). Germline CDR1 reads SQVTM; CDR2 reads ANQGSEA. V gave up 5 bases and J gave up 5 bases, with 9 bases separating them. CDR3 size: 11 residues. This CDR3 is CSVSQGTEAFF. CDR3 DNA sequence: TGCAGCGTTTCTCAGGGTACTGAAGCTTTCTTT.

This clonotype was recorded at least ten times. The chain uses TRBV20-1 and TRBJ1-2, with D tentatively TRBD1 (5 bases). Looked up from germline, CDR1 is DFQATT and CDR2 is SNEGSKA (reference sequence). CDR3 length: 15 residues. V lost 7 bases, J lost 6 bases, and 24 bases lay in between. The CDR3 DNA sequence: TGCAGTGGGCAGATAGGACACCGCAAAACTAATGGCTACACCTTC. Translating gives CSGQIGHRKTNGYTF.

Worth noting for this clonotype: This may be a read error: a much more frequent sequence differs by one nucleotide. The chain uses TRBV7-7 and TRBJ2-1; the D is unclear. CDR3 length: 13 amino acids. The germline CDR1 and CDR2 sequences are SSHAT and FNYEAQ (reference sequence). CDR3 loop: CVSSPTSWGEQFF. CDR3 DNA sequence: TGTGTCAGCAGCCCTACGAGCTGGGGTGAGCAGTTCTTC.

The chain links TRBV6-2 or TRBV6-3 to TRBJ2-7, with D perhaps matching TRBD1 or TRBD2 (5 bases each). Germline CDR1 MNHEY, CDR2 SVGEGT. The CDR3 consists of 12 residues. The ends were cut back, 2 bases at V and 5 bases at J, with 7 bases in the middle. The CDR3 region is CASSYGGHEQYF. For the CDR3, the DNA is TGTGCCAGCAGTTACGGGGGTCACGAGCAGTACTTC.

Ten or more counts support this clonotype. The V call is TRBV4-3, the J call TRBJ2-3; the D call may be TRBD1 or TRBD2 (5 bases each). The germline V gene encodes CDR1 LGHNA and CDR2 YSLEER. The CDR3 is 16 residues long. V lost 1 base and J lost 4, with 15 bases in between. CDR3 sequence: CASSQGSGWGADTQYF. CDR3 bases: TGCGCCAGCAGCCAAGGGTCGGGGTGGGGCGCAGATACGCAGTATTTT.

The table lists this clonotype with many counts. The rearrangement uses TRBV7-6 and TRBJ1-1; 8 bases are shared with TRBD1. The junction had 5 bases not matched to a gene; V was cut back by 4 bases and J by 4 bases. In germline, CDR1 is SGHVS, CDR2 FNYEAQ. There are 14 residues in the CDR3. The CDR3 loop is CASSSRQGPTEAFF. CDR3 coding DNA: TGTGCCAGCAGCTCCCGACAGGGGCCCACTGAAGCTTTCTTT.

This clonotype occurred a few times. V is TRBV7-8 and J is TRBJ1-5; TRBD1 matches at 7 bases. V was pared by 3 bases and J by 6 bases, with 14 bases of the junction left unmatched. This CDR3 region has 17 residues. Per the germline V gene, CDR1 is SGHVS and CDR2 is FQNEAQ. CDR3 sequence: CASSFRSDRDSGQPQHF. Here the CDR3 DNA reads TGTGCCAGCAGCTTTAGATCTGACAGGGATAGTGGTCAGCCCCAGCATTTT.

The sample holds a few counts of this clonotype. The rearrangement joins TRBV29-1 to TRBJ2-7; 13 bases match TRBD2. Germline V gene lookup returns CDR1 SQVTM and CDR2 ANQGSEA. Unmatched junction bases numbered 3, after V lost 5 bases and J lost 2 bases. The CDR3 extends over 14 amino acids. The CDR3 spells CSVRTSGGPYEQYF. The CDR3 nucleotides are TGCAGCGTTCGGACTAGCGGGGGCCCCTACGAGCAGTACTTC.

In its sample, this clonotype was seen many times. This sequence joins TRBV6-5 and TRBJ2-7, with unresolved D. Between the trimmed V and J ends, which lost 0 bases and 3 bases, there was a span of 12 bases. Germline CDR1 and CDR2: MNHEY and SVGAGI. The CDR3 runs 15 residues. CDR3 amino acids: CASSYSIGYNYEQYF. CDR3 coding DNA: TGTGCCAGCAGTTACTCGATCGGGTATAACTACGAGCAGTACTTC.

The chain couples TRBV20-1 to TRBJ2-7; D is possibly TRBD2 (6 bases). Trimming took 3 bases from V and 7 from J, leaving 19 bases between them. The germline V gene has CDR1 DFQATT and CDR2 SNEGSKA (reference sequence). There are 14 residues in the CDR3. CDR3 amino acids: CSARGVSGQVEQYF. The CDR3 nucleotides are TGCAGTGCTAGGGGGGTGAGCGGGCAGGTGGAGCAGTACTTC.

This clonotype occurred many times. The rearrangement links TRBV12-3 or TRBV12-4 to TRBJ2-3; D might be TRBD2 (5 bases). The V gene lost 6 bases and the J gene lost 1 base, with 14 bases spanning the gap. The CDR3 sequence is 15 residues long. CDR3 in amino acids: CASSPGVSGTDTQYF. CDR3 sequence (DNA): TGTGCCAGCAGCCCCGGGGTTTCGGGCACAGATACGCAGTATTTT.

This clonotype was counted many times. V and J are TRBV12-3 or TRBV12-4 and TRBJ1-2; D is unresolved. Trimming removed 1 base from V and 1 base from J, with 4 bases in between. CDR3 size: 13 residues. CDR3 protein: CASSLGINYGYTF. The CDR3 DNA sequence: TGTGCCAGCAGTTTAGGGATTAACTATGGCTACACCTTC.

By frequency in the sample, this clonotype is medium-sized (0.01 to 0.1%). The J gene is TRBJ2-7, the V gene TRBV2, with TRBD1 matching over 8 bases. This CDR3 is built from 14 residues. V was pared by 6 bases and J by 8 bases, with 12 bases of the junction left unmatched. Looked up from germline, CDR1 is SNHLY and CDR2 is FYNNEI. The CDR3 sequence is CASRGLTGDGQQYF. DNA for the CDR3: TGTGCCAGCAGAGGACTGACAGGGGACGGCCAGCAGTACTTC.

At least ten counts were recorded for this clonotype. The chain is built from TRBV28 and TRBJ1-6; 7 bases fit TRBD1. The CDR3 is made up of 14 amino acids. Germline trimming cut 4 bases from V and 7 bases from J; bases unmatched to any gene: 4. The germline V gene has CDR1 MDHEN and CDR2 SYDVKM. CDR3 DNA: TGTGCCAGCAGTTCCGAGGGGGCCAATTCACCCCTCCACTTT. It is translated as CASSSEGANSPLHF.

The rearrangement links TRBV10-3 to TRBJ2-1; no clear D. V was pared by 4 bases and J by 7 bases, with 14 bases between. Germline assignment: CDR1 ENHRY and CDR2 SYGVKD. The CDR3 is 14 amino acids. The CDR3 DNA follows: TGTGCCATCAGTGCAGCGTACGAACAGAATGAGCAGTTCTTC. Amino acid sequence: CAISAAYEQNEQFF.

This clonotype showed up just a few times. The chain carries TRBV2 and TRBJ1-2; D gene unclear. Trimming took off 0 bases at V and 8 bases at J, with 13 bases between the two ends. The CDR3 is made up of 14 amino acids. The germline gives CDR1 SNHLY, CDR2 FYNNEI. Here the CDR3 reads CASSEASSVGGYTF. In DNA form, the CDR3 reads TGTGCCAGCAGTGAAGCGAGCTCCGTAGGAGGCTACACCTTC.

This chain joins TRBV5-1 and TRBJ2-7, with D uncertain. Germline V gene sequence: CDR1 SGHRS, CDR2 YFSETQ. This CDR3 is 14 amino acids long. V was shortened by 5 bases and J by 2 bases, with 14 bases between the two germline ends. The CDR3 nucleotides read TGCGCCAGCAGATTGTCCACCTCCACCTACGAGCAGTACTTC. Protein product: CASRLSTSTYEQYF.

This clonotype was detected ten times or more. The J gene is TRBJ2-2, the V gene TRBV7-2; weak D call: TRBD1 (6 bases). The germline V gene encodes CDR1 SGHTA and CDR2 FQGNSA. The CDR3 has 15 amino acids. Trimming shortened V by 1 base and J by 5 bases, and 11 bases separated the two germline ends. DNA of the CDR3: TGTGCCAGCAGCTTAGGGCGGACAGTGACCGGGGAGCTGTTTTTT. It yields the protein CASSLGRTVTGELFF.

The V and J genes are TRBV10-3 and TRBJ1-2; possibly TRBD1 for D (6 bases). Germline loops: CDR1 ENHRY, CDR2 SYGVKD. CDR3 size: 13 residues. The V end lost 8 bases, the J end lost 6 bases, and 16 bases lay between the germline ends. DNA for the CDR3: TGTGCCATCGGTCCGGGACACGATGATGGCTACACCTTC. Its protein product is CAIGPGHDDGYTF.

This chain links TRBV20-1 with TRBJ1-5, with no clear D. With 0 bases removed from V and 2 bases from J, the gap between germline ends came to 8 bases. The V gene's germline CDR1 is DFQATT and CDR2 SNEGSKA (reference sequence). The CDR3 totals 14 residues. The CDR3 here is CSARDRAGNQPQHF. Written as DNA, the CDR3 is TGCAGTGCTAGAGATCGAGCTGGCAATCAGCCCCAGCATTTT.

This clonotype was picked up a small number of times. The chain employs TRBV11-2 and TRBJ2-2; no clear D. This CDR3 has 14 residues. Germline loops: CDR1 SGHAT, CDR2 FQNNGV. V was trimmed by 1 base and J by 0 bases, leaving 3 bases between them. In nucleotides, the CDR3 is TGTGCCAGCAGCTTAGGGGCGAACACCGGGGAGCTGTTTTTT. Translated: CASSLGANTGELFF.

This clonotype occurred many times. The chain recombines TRBV27 with TRBJ2-3; no reliable D call. This CDR3 region has 11 residues. Germline V CDR1 and CDR2: MNHEY, SMNVEV (reference sequence). With 4 bases removed from V and 3 bases from J, the gap between germline ends came to 2 bases. The CDR3 sequence is CASSSTDTQYF. As DNA, the CDR3 is TGTGCCAGCAGTTCGACAGATACGCAGTATTTT.

This clonotype was recorded at least ten times. The V and J genes are TRBV19 and TRBJ2-1; D is uncertain. The germline V gene has CDR1 LNHDA and CDR2 SQIVND (reference sequence). The V end lost 6 bases, the J end lost 1 base, and 4 bases lay between the germline ends. This CDR3 has 12 amino acids. CDR3 sequence reads: CASSGSYNEQFF. As DNA, the CDR3 is TGTGCCAGTAGCGGGTCCTACAATGAGCAGTTCTTC.

This clonotype appeared many times. The V gene is TRBV7-9, the J gene TRBJ1-2; 9 bases match TRBD1. The CDR3 runs 14 residues. V trimming: 1 base; J trimming: 7 bases; junction bases outside the gene matches: 4. The germline V gene encodes CDR1 SEHNR and CDR2 FQNEAQ (reference sequence). CDR3 residues: CASSLEDRGSGYTF. The DNA of the CDR3 is TGTGCCAGCAGCTTAGAAGACAGGGGGAGTGGCTACACCTTC.

This clonotype was recorded at least ten times. The chain has TRBV7-6 and TRBJ1-1; TRBD1 might be the D (6 bases). V gave up 1 base and J gave up 4 bases, with 13 bases separating them. This CDR3 is built from 15 residues. The germline V gene encodes CDR1 SGHVS and CDR2 FNYEAQ. In DNA, the CDR3 is TGTGCCAGCAGCTTAGGAATGGGGGGCGTCACTGAAGCTTTCTTT. The encoded protein is CASSLGMGGVTEAFF.